This T cell receptor (beta chain) was recorded in a study of control samples from healthy donors and cancer patients. The CDR3 has 14 residues. The germline gives CDR1 MNHEY, CDR2 SVGAGI. V lost 7 bases, J lost 8 bases, and 20 bases lay in between. The assay was immunoSEQ multiplex PCR, and TCRdb's table has in-frame clones only and misses some. The profile shows over 200,000 clones, roughly 82% of them singletons. The sequencing sample was made of PBMCs. The sequence came from a woman aged 60-70 years with lung cancer. The rearrangement links TRBV6-5 to TRBJ1-2; D ambiguous. For the CDR3, the DNA is TGTGCCAGCACCGAAATCACCTTCGGGAGGGGCTACACCTTC. As protein: CASTEITFGRGYTF.